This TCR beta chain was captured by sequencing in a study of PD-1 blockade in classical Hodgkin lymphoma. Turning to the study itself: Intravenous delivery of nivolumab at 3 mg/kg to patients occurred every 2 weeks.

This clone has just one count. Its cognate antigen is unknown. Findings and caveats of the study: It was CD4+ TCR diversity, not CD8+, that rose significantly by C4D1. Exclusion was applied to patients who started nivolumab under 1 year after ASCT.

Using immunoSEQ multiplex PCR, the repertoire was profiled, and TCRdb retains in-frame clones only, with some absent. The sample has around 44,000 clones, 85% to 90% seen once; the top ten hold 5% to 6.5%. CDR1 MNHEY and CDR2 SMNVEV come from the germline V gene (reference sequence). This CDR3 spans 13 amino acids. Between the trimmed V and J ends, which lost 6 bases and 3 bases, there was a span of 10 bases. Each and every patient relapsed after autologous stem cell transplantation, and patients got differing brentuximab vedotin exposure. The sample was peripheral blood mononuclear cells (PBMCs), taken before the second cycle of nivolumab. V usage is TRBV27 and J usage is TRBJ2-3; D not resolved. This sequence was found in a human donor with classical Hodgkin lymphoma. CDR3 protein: CASRVIITDTQYF. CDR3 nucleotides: TGTGCCAGCAGAGTCATTATAACAGATACGCAGTATTTT.